This T cell receptor beta chain was retrieved from a study of T cell repertoires in cytomegalovirus infection. The wider study: Matching HLA type, along with CMV infection, was indicated by public TCR beta signatures. Findings and limits, study-wide: Clonotype analysis showed dominance of the ex vivo response by HLA-C-restricted CMV-specific TCR beta clonotypes.

Notes on this clonotype: The target antigen is unknown.

One entry per CDR3 protein results from TCRdb running MiXCR on the reads. The sample yields some 50,000 distinct CDR3 sequences, roughly 20% seen once. The CDR3 is made up of 16 amino acids. The germline V gene has CDR1 MGHDK and CDR2 SYGVNS. V was clipped by 2 bases and J by 2 bases; unmatched bases: 7. V gene TRBV25-1 combines with J gene TRBJ1-2; 8 bases fit TRBD1. This TCR was sampled from a human donor in good health (CMV status not recorded). Some clones in this sample may be carry-over from other donors' samples. The material sequenced was CD8+ T cells from cultured PBMCs, taken from culture after CMV antigen stimulation. CDR3 in amino acids: CASSEGRRDRNYGYTF. The CDR3 DNA reads TGTGCCAGCAGTGAAGGGCGAAGGGACAGGAACTATGGCTACACCTTC.